The 18 T cell receptor beta chains below were found in one sample sequenced in a study of blood T cell repertoires in COVID-19. The repertoire was sequenced with immunoSEQ multiplex PCR; TCRdb's copy has only in-frame clones and lacks some. The sample contains 200,000 to 250,000 clones, roughly 85% of which appear only once. Material: peripheral blood. Receptor source: a man aged 45-65 years with COVID-19, enrolled during active disease.

This chain uses TRBV9 with TRBJ2-5, with 8 bases matching TRBD1. The CDR3 length is 16 residues. Per germline, CDR1 SGDLS and CDR2 YYNGEE. Trimming took 4 bases from V and 5 from J; bases not matched to a gene: 13. The CDR3 here is CASSLGADRGGETQYF. DNA for the CDR3: TGTGCCAGCAGCCTTGGGGCTGACAGGGGAGGCGAGACCCAGTACTTC.

The chain has TRBV2 and TRBJ1-2; TRBD1 matches 7 bases. The ends lost 6 bases at V and 5 bases at J; junction bases unmatched: 9. The germline CDR1 and CDR2 sequences are SNHLY and FYNNEI. The CDR3 consists of 14 residues. CDR3 protein: CASSRQGSLYGYTF. CDR3 nucleotide sequence: TGTGCCAGCAGCAGACAGGGAAGTCTTTATGGCTACACCTTC.

The chain has TRBV5-8 and TRBJ2-2; D might be TRBD2 (6 bases). V gave up 6 bases and J gave up 1 base, with 13 bases separating them. CDR1 is SGHTS, CDR2 YDEGEE, per germline. There are 15 residues in the CDR3. The CDR3, as DNA: TGTGCCAGCATCTCGGGGGTCGTGAACACCGGGGAGCTGTTTTTT. It translates to CASISGVVNTGELFF.

This clone has only one observation. CDR3 sequence: CASSITTGSGANVLTF. The CDR3 DNA follows: TGCGCCAGCAGCATCACGACAGGCTCTGGGGCCAACGTCCTGACTTTC. The chain uses TRBV5-1 and TRBJ2-6, with D possibly TRBD1 on 6 matching bases. Deletions cut 4 bases from V and 0 bases from J, with 11 bases between. CDR1 is SGHRS and CDR2 is YFSETQ in the germline V gene. This CDR3 spans 16 amino acids.

The chain carries TRBV3-1 (or the pseudogene TRBV3-2) and TRBJ1-1, with a possible D match to TRBD1 (6 bases). Between the trimmed V and J ends, which lost 2 bases and 0 bases, there was a span of 10 bases. CDR3 length: 15 amino acids. Per the germline V gene, CDR1 is LGHDT and CDR2 is YNNKEL (reference sequence). CDR3 in amino acids: CASSQRNRVNTEAFF. The CDR3 DNA reads as TGTGCCAGCAGCCAACGTAACAGGGTGAACACTGAAGCTTTCTTT.

The chain combines TRBV6-1 with TRBJ2-7; TRBD1 aligns across 8 bases. Germline assignment: CDR1 MNHNS and CDR2 SASEGT. The CDR3 loop spans 16 amino acids. V lost 7 bases and J lost 5; bases outside the gene matches: 16. The DNA of the CDR3 is TGTGCCAGCACTGACGACCCAGACAGGGGTTCCCACGAGCAGTACTTC. It yields the protein CASTDDPDRGSHEQYF.

The chain combines TRBV4-2 with TRBJ1-1; D possibly corresponds to TRBD1 (6 bases). The CDR3 covers 13 residues. The V and J ends lost 2 bases and 4 bases respectively, with 8 bases between them. Germline-derived CDR1 and CDR2 are LGHNA and YNFKEQ. The CDR3: CASSQKGGTEAFF. The CDR3 DNA reads TGTGCCAGCAGCCAAAAAGGGGGCACTGAAGCTTTCTTT.

The chain joins TRBV5-1 to TRBJ1-2; perhaps TRBD1 as D (5 bases). Germline-derived CDR1 and CDR2 are SGHRS and YFSETQ. CDR3 length: 16 amino acids. V dropped 0 bases and J dropped 1 base, with 13 bases sitting between them. This chain's CDR3 is CASSLADRSFNYGYTF. CDR3 coding DNA: TGCGCCAGCAGCTTGGCCGACAGAAGTTTTAACTATGGCTACACCTTC.

This chain joins TRBV7-8 and TRBJ2-2; 14 bases are a match to TRBD2. The CDR3 has 18 amino acids. V lost 4 bases, J lost 1 base, and 5 bases stayed unmatched. The germline V gene has CDR1 SGHVS and CDR2 FQNEAQ. This CDR3 reads CASSWKTSGGVNTGELFF. For the CDR3, the DNA is TGTGCCAGCAGCTGGAAGACTAGCGGGGGGGTGAACACCGGGGAGCTGTTTTTT.

J is TRBJ1-1 and V is TRBV6-5, with D possibly being TRBD1 (5 bases). The CDR3 sequence is 15 residues long. From germline, CDR1 is MNHEY and CDR2 SVGAGI. Between the trimmed V and J ends, which lost 2 bases and 0 bases, there was a span of 10 bases. The CDR3 region has the DNA TGTGCCAGCAGTTACCAGGGATCCATGAACACTGAAGCTTTCTTT. Its protein is CASSYQGSMNTEAFF.

The V gene is TRBV28, the J gene TRBJ1-3; 7 bases fit TRBD1. This CDR3 is built from 15 residues. The germline V gene encodes CDR1 MDHEN and CDR2 SYDVKM. V gave up 4 bases and J gave up 4 bases; unmatched junction bases: 7. CDR3 amino acids: CASSYDRAPGNTIYF. The CDR3, as DNA: TGTGCCAGCAGTTACGACAGGGCGCCCGGAAACACCATATATTTT.

The chain has TRBV5-1 and TRBJ2-7; 7 positions agree with TRBD1. CDR1 SGHRS and CDR2 YFSETQ come from the germline V gene. V was pared by 0 bases and J by 0 bases, with 3 bases of the junction left unmatched. The CDR3 covers 15 residues. The DNA for the CDR3 is TGCGCCAGCAGCTTGGGGACAGGCCACTCCTACGAGCAGTACTTC. It translates to CASSLGTGHSYEQYF.

This clone has a single count. The chain employs TRBV10-2 and TRBJ1-2; 9 bases match TRBD1. After removal of 4 bases from V and 2 bases from J, the junction contained 14 bases not matched to a gene. The CDR3 loop spans 18 amino acids. From germline, CDR1 is WSHSY and CDR2 SAAADI. CDR3 in DNA: TGCGCCAGCAGTGCTCCCACGTCGGTTGGACAGGGGAACTATGGCTACACCTTC. Translation: CASSAPTSVGQGNYGYTF.

This clone was seen a few times. The rearrangement joins TRBV6-2 or TRBV6-3 to TRBJ2-7, with D hard to call. Germline CDR1 MNHEY, CDR2 SVGEGT. V was cut by 6 bases and J by 2 bases, with 17 bases left in between. The CDR3 extends over 15 amino acids. As DNA, the CDR3 is TGTGCCAGCAGCAACCCCGTCGAGCCTCCCTACGAGCAGTACTTC. Its protein is CASSNPVEPPYEQYF.

The chain combines TRBV29-1 with TRBJ1-1; D is uncertain. CDR1 is SQVTM and CDR2 is ANQGSEA in the germline V gene. Trimming removed 4 bases at V and 0 bases at J, with 9 bases between. The CDR3 runs 13 residues. CDR3 protein: CSVGRGLNTEAFF. The CDR3 DNA follows: TGCAGCGTTGGACGAGGGTTGAACACTGAAGCTTTCTTT.

The chain employs TRBV5-1 and TRBJ2-7; TRBD2 matches at 11 bases. V was pared by 1 base and J by 4 bases, with 4 bases of the junction left unmatched. CDR3 length: 15 amino acids. From germline, CDR1 is SGHRS and CDR2 YFSETQ. CDR3 residues: CASSLTSGSSYEQYF. For the CDR3, the DNA is TGCGCCAGCAGCTTGACTAGCGGGAGCTCTTACGAGCAGTACTTC.

This chain connects TRBV11-1 to TRBJ2-5; 8 nucleotides align to TRBD2. The J segment lost 2 bases and the V segment lost 3 bases, leaving 5 bases of the junction unmatched. The CDR3 consists of 15 residues. The germline V gene has CDR1 SGHAT and CDR2 FQDESV (reference sequence). The CDR3 region is CASSFGGVLQETQYF. CDR3 in DNA: TGTGCCAGCAGCTTCGGGGGGGTTCTTCAAGAGACCCAGTACTTC.

The chain recombines TRBV15 with TRBJ1-2; unclear D gene. V dropped 1 base and J dropped 2 bases, with 5 bases sitting between them. Germline V CDR1 and CDR2: LNHNV, YYDKDF (reference sequence). The CDR3 sequence is 13 residues long. CDR3 DNA sequence: TGTGCCACCAGCAGAGGCGGCAACTATGGCTACACCTTC. Its protein is CATSRGGNYGYTF.